These 17 T cell receptor beta chains originate from one sample sequenced in a study of blood T cell repertoires in COVID-19. Sequencing was performed with immunoSEQ multiplex PCR; in TCRdb, only in-frame clones are kept and a portion is missing. The profile shows some 99,000 clones, approximately 86% of them singletons. Material: peripheral blood. These receptors were obtained from an older woman in a cohort sampled during active or convalescent COVID-19.

There are a few counts of this clone. J is TRBJ2-1 and V is TRBV6-4, with 12 bases fitting TRBD2. Trimming took 0 bases from V and 11 from J; bases not matched to a gene: 5. Per the germline V gene, CDR1 is MRHNA and CDR2 is SNTAGT. The CDR3 is 15 amino acids. In nucleotides, the CDR3 is TGTGCCAGCAGTGACTCGACTAGCGGGAGAGCCAAGCAGTTCTTC. It translates to CASSDSTSGRAKQFF.

The chain joins TRBV5-1 to TRBJ2-3; a possible D gene is TRBD2 (6 bases). V shed 4 bases and J shed 0 bases, with 12 bases lying between them. This CDR3 is built from 15 residues. Germline CDR1 reads SGHRS; CDR2 reads YFSETQ. DNA of the CDR3: TGCGCCAGCAGCCCGACGGGGGTTAGCACAGATACGCAGTATTTT. The encoded protein is CASSPTGVSTDTQYF.

The genes are TRBV6-5 and TRBJ1-6; 8 positions agree with TRBD1. The V and J ends lost 6 bases and 7 bases, in that order; junction bases with no gene match: 8. This CDR3 is 15 amino acids long. Germline-derived CDR1 and CDR2 are MNHEY and SVGAGI. The CDR3 nucleotides are TGTGCCAGCAGCTTAACGGACAGGGAGAATTCACCCCTCCACTTT. Translating it yields CASSLTDRENSPLHF.

The CDR3 bases are TGCGCCAGCAGCCAAGATGAGGCAGGGCTCACTAATGAAAAACTGTTTTTT. It yields the protein CASSQDEAGLTNEKLFF. The genes are TRBV4-1 and TRBJ1-4, with D perhaps matching TRBD1 (5 bases). The V end was cut by 0 bases, the J end by 2 bases, with 13 bases between. There are 17 residues in the CDR3. Germline loops: CDR1 MGHRA, CDR2 YSYEKL.

CDR3 nucleotide sequence: TGTGCCAGCAGCCCTGGACAGTTTCGAGATGAGCAGTTCTTC. It yields the protein CASSPGQFRDEQFF. V and J are TRBV5-6 and TRBJ2-1; D is possibly TRBD1 (6 bases). The CDR3 spans 14 residues. CDR1 and CDR2 (germline): SGHDT, YYEEEE. V was clipped by 4 bases and J by 8 bases, with 16 bases between them.

This chain uses TRBV7-8 with TRBJ2-1; 9 bases agree with TRBD2. Trimming at V came to 6 bases and at J to 0 bases, leaving 12 bases not matched to a gene. CDR3 size: 18 residues. Germline CDR1 and CDR2: SGHVS and FQNEAQ. The CDR3 sequence: CASSSRLAVSLSYNEQFF. The DNA of the CDR3 is TGTGCCAGCAGTTCCAGACTAGCGGTCAGCCTCTCCTACAATGAGCAGTTCTTC.

The chain is built from TRBV4-2 and TRBJ2-3, with 9 bases matching TRBD2. The CDR3 has 15 amino acids. Looked up from germline, CDR1 is LGHNA and CDR2 is YNFKEQ. With V trimmed by 3 bases and J by 5 bases, 6 bases remained unmatched. CDR3 coding DNA: TGTGCCAGCAGCCAGCGGGAGGGCCTGTTAGATACGCAGTATTTT. This codes for CASSQREGLLDTQYF.

This clone has just one count. The chain combines TRBV7-8 with TRBJ1-1, with 9 bases that match TRBD1. V was clipped by 4 bases and J by 3 bases; unmatched bases: 12. The germline V gene has CDR1 SGHVS and CDR2 FQNEAQ. The CDR3 contains 17 residues. CDR3 sequence reads: CASSSFRDREGYTEAFF. As DNA, the CDR3 is TGTGCCAGCAGCTCGTTCCGGGACAGGGAGGGGTACACTGAAGCTTTCTTT.

The genes are TRBV7-3 and TRBJ2-3; the D gene is possibly TRBD1 (5 bases). Trimming pared 1 base from V and 2 bases from J, leaving 19 bases between. CDR1 and CDR2 from the germline V gene are SGHTA and FQGTGA. The CDR3 loop spans 18 amino acids. The CDR3 DNA sequence: TGTGCCAGCAGCTTAAGGACCCAGGGCAAAGATCCCACAGATACGCAGTATTTT. It codes for CASSLRTQGKDPTDTQYF.

This clone was found a few times. This chain links TRBV19 with TRBJ2-1; 10 bases line up with TRBD2. The CDR3 extends over 14 amino acids. The germline gives CDR1 LNHDA, CDR2 SQIVND (reference sequence). V was pared by 7 bases and J by 3 bases, with 3 bases of the junction left unmatched. CDR3 loop: CASTSGGDYNEQFF. For the CDR3, the DNA is TGTGCCAGTACGAGCGGGGGGGACTACAATGAGCAGTTCTTC. The full variable domain, in which reference TRBV19 and TRBJ2-1 provide the parts outside the CDR3, is DGGITQSPKYLFRKEGQNVTLSCEQNLNHDAMYWYRQDPGQGLRLIYYSQIVNDFQKGDIAEGYSVSREKKESFPLTVTSAQKNPTAFYLCASTSGGDYNEQFFGPGTRLTVL.

The chain combines TRBV18 with TRBJ2-5; D is unresolved. The CDR3 totals 12 residues. Germline V gene data show CDR1 as KGHSH and CDR2 as LQKENI. Trimming took 5 bases from V and 1 from J, leaving 5 bases between them. This CDR3 reads CASSDIQETQYF. Here the CDR3 DNA reads TGTGCCAGCTCAGACATCCAAGAGACCCAGTACTTC.

The chain joins TRBV3-1 (or the pseudogene TRBV3-2) to TRBJ2-5; tentatively, D is TRBD2 (6 bases). This CDR3 is built from 14 residues. V was shortened by 3 bases and J by 5 bases, with 13 bases between the two germline ends. Germline V lookup: CDR1 LGHDT, CDR2 YNNKEL (reference sequence). CDR3 nucleotides: TGTGCCAGCAGCCACTCTAGCGAGGGGGAGACCCAGTACTTC. Encoded protein: CASSHSSEGETQYF.

The chain is built from TRBV4-1 and TRBJ1-2, with a possible D match to TRBD1 (6 bases). Trimming pared 0 bases from V and 4 bases from J, leaving 15 bases between. In germline, CDR1 is MGHRA, CDR2 YSYEKL. The CDR3 consists of 16 residues. The CDR3 here is CASSQDVAGAIYGYTF. CDR3 nucleotides: TGCGCCAGCAGCCAAGATGTGGCAGGGGCAATCTATGGCTACACCTTC.

This sequence joins TRBV19 and TRBJ1-2; D is ambiguous. The CDR3 is 13 amino acids. Germline-derived CDR1 and CDR2 are LNHDA and SQIVND (reference sequence). Trimming pared 0 bases from V and 3 bases from J, leaving 5 bases between. The CDR3 bases are TGTGCCAGTAGTATAGATCCGGACTATGGCTACACCTTC. Residues: CASSIDPDYGYTF.

The CDR3 bases are TGTGCCAGCAGCTTAAGGACTAGCGGGAGTTACGAGCAGTACTTC. Its protein product is CASSLRTSGSYEQYF. The rearrangement uses TRBV7-2 and TRBJ2-7; TRBD2 matches 13 bases. V dropped 2 bases and J dropped 4; count of bases not matched to a gene: 2. This CDR3 contains 15 residues. In germline, CDR1 is SGHTA, CDR2 FQGNSA.

The V gene is TRBV1, the J gene TRBJ2-7; TRBD1 was called by the table and not checked on the DNA. TRBV1 is a listed pseudogene. The CDR3 is 16 amino acids. The CDR3: CTSSHYTGTGSHEQYF. The CDR3 DNA reads as TGCACCAGCAGCCATTACACCGGGACAGGGTCCCACGAGCAGTACTTC.

The V call is TRBV7-9, the J call TRBJ1-1, with D possibly TRBD1 on 5 matching bases. V lost 5 bases, J lost 6 bases, and 13 bases lay in between. The germline CDR1 and CDR2 sequences are SEHNR and FQNEAQ (reference sequence). CDR3 length: 13 amino acids. This chain's CDR3 is CASSLWEGPEAFF. For the CDR3, the DNA is TGTGCCAGCAGCCTCTGGGAGGGACCTGAAGCTTTCTTT.